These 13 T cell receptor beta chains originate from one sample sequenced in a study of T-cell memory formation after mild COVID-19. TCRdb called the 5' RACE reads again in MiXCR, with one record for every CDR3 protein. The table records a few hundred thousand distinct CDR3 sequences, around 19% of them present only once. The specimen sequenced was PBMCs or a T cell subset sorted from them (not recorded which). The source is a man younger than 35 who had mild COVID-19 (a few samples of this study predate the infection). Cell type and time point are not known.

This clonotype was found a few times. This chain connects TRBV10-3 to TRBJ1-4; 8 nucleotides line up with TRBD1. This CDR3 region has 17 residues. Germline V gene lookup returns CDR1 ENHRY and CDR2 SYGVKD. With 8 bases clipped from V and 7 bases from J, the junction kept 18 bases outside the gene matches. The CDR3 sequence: CAIGPWAGGLQVEKLFF. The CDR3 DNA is TGTGCCATCGGACCCTGGGCAGGGGGCCTTCAGGTTGAAAAACTGTTTTTT.

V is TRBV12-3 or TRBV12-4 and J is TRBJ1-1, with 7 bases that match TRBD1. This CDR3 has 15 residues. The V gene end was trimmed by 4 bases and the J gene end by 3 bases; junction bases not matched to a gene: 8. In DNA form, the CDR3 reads TGTGCCAGCAGTTCCTCGGCAGGGGGGGACACTGAAGCTTTCTTT. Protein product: CASSSSAGGDTEAFF.

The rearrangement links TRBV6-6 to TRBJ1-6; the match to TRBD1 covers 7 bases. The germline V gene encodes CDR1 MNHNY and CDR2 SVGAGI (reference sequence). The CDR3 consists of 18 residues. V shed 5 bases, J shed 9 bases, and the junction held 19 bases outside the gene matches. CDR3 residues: CASSRTQRQGGASSPLHF. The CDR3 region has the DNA TGTGCCAGCAGTAGAACACAGCGTCAGGGGGGCGCGTCTTCACCCCTCCACTTT.

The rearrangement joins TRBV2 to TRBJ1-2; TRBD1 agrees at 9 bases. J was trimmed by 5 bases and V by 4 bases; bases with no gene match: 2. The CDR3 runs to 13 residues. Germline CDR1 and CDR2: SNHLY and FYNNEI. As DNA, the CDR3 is TGTGCCAGCAGTGTGACAGGGGGGTATGGCTACACCTTC. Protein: CASSVTGGYGYTF.

This chain's CDR3 is CASSLAGGTTDTQYF. The CDR3 DNA reads as TGTGCCAGCAGCTTGGCCGGGGGGACCACAGATACGCAGTATTTT. The chain recombines TRBV5-8 with TRBJ2-3; 7 positions match TRBD2. Germline trimming cut 0 bases from V and 2 bases from J; bases unmatched to any gene: 3. This CDR3 is 15 amino acids long. Per the germline V gene, CDR1 is SGHTS and CDR2 is YDEGEE.

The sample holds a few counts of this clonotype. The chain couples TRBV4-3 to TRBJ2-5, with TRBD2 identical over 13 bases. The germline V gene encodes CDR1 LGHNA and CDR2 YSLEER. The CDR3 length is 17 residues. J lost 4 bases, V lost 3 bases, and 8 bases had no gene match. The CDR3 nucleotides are TGCGCCAGCAGCCAGTTTCATCGGACTAGCGGGGGAGAGACCCAGTACTTC. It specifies CASSQFHRTSGGETQYF.

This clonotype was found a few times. As DNA, the CDR3 is TGTGCCAGCAGCTTGAACGGGGGACAGTTCTTC. Encoded protein: CASSLNGGQFF. The rearrangement joins TRBV5-6 to TRBJ2-1, with a tentative D call TRBD2 (6 bases). Deletions cut 1 base from V and 13 bases from J, with 9 bases between. Looked up from germline, CDR1 is SGHDT and CDR2 is YYEEEE. The CDR3 contains 11 residues.

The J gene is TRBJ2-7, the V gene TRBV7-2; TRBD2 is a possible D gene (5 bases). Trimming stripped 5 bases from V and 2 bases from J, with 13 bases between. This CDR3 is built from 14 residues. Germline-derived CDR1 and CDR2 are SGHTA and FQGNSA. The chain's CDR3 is CASSPGGGAYEQYV. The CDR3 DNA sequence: TGTGCCAGCAGCCCCGGAGGTGGAGCCTACGAGCAGTACGTC.

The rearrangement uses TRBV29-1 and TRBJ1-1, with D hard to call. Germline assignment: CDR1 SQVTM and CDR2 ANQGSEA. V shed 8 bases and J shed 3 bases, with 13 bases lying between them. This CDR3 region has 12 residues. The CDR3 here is CSSGLLDTEAFF. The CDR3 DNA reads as TGCAGCTCTGGCCTTCTGGACACTGAAGCTTTCTTT.

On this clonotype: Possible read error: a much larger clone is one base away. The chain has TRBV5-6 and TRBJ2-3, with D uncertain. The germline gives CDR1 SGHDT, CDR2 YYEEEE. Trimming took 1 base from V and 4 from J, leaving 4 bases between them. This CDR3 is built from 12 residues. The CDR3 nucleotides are TGTGCCAGCAGCTTGAAGCCAGATACGCAGTATTTT. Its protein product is CASSLKPDTQYF.

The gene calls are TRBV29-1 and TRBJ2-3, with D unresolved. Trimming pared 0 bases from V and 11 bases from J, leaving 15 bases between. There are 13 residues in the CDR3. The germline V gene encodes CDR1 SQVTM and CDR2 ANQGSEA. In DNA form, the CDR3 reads TGCAGCGTTGAAGATCGTGTAGGGTCCAAGCAGTATTTT. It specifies CSVEDRVGSKQYF.

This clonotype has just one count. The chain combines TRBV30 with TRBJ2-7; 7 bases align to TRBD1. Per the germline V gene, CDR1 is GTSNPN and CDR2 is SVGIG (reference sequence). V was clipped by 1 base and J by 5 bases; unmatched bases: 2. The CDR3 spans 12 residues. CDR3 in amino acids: CAWSADRDEQYF. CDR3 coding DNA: TGTGCCTGGAGTGCCGACAGGGACGAGCAGTACTTC.

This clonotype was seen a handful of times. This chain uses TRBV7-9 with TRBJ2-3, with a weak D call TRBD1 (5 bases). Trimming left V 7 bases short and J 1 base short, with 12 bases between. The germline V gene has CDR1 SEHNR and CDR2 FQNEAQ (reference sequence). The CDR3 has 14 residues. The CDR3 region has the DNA TGTGCCAGCATCCCTACGACAGGCACAGATACGCAGTATTTT. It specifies CASIPTTGTDTQYF.